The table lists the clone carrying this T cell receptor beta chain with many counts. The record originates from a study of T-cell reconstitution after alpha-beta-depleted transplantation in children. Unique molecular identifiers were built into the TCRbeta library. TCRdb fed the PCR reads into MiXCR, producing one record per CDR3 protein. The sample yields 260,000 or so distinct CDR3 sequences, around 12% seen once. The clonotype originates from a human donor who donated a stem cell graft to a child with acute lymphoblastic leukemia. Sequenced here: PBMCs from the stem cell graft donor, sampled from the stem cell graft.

Here the CDR3 DNA reads TGTGCCATCGGAGTCACAGATACGCAGTATTTT. Amino acids: CAIGVTDTQYF. The chain employs TRBV12-3 or TRBV12-4 and TRBJ2-3, with unresolved D. The V gene lost 10 bases and the J gene lost 2 bases, with 7 bases spanning the gap. There are 11 residues in the CDR3.